This TCR beta chain was identified in a study of OX40 agonist ivuxolimab in advanced cancers. Study-wide background: Partial responses occurred in Three dose-escalation patients, one with hepatocellular carcinoma and two with cutaneous melanoma. Study-wide results and limits: Both CD4+ and CD8+ T cell populations in blood had undergone clonal expansion by week 6 at 0.1 to 3.0 mg/kg. Relative to CD4+, CD8+ T cells held more expanded clones on average.

As concerns this clone: The antigen remains unidentified.

Libraries were prepared by immunoSEQ multiplex PCR; TCRdb keeps only in-frame clonotypes and omits some of them. The table has 72,000 or so clones, roughly 80% seen once. Autoimmune disease history or systemic immunosuppression led to patient exclusion. The CDR3 sequence is 13 residues long. CDR1 MNHEY and CDR2 SVGAGI come from the germline V gene. The ends were cut back, 4 bases at V and 8 bases at J, with 14 bases in the middle. This TCR was sampled from an adult with an advanced solid tumor such as melanoma, head and neck, liver or kidney cancer. The chain joins TRBV6-5 to TRBJ1-2; a weak D match, TRBD1 (6 bases). The sample was CD4+ or CD8+ T cells sorted from blood, taken in a trial of the OX40 agonist ivuxolimab. In nucleotides, the CDR3 is TGTGCCAGCAGTTTTGCGGGGGCCGGAGGCTACACCTTC. This sequence encodes CASSFAGAGGYTF.